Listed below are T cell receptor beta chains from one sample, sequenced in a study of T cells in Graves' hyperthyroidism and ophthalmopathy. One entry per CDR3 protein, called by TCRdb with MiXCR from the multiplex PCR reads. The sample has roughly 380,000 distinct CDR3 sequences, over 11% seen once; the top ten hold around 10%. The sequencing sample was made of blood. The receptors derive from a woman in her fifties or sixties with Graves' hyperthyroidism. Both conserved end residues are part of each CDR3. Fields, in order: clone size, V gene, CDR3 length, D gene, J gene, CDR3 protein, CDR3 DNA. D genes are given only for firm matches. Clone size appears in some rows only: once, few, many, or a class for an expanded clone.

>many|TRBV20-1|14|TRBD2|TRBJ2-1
CSARPGLAVNEQFF
TGCAGTGCTAGACCGGGACTAGCCGTGAATGAGCAGTTCTTC
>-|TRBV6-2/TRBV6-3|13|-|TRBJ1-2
CASSVAPGYGYTF
TGTGCCAGCAGCGTGGCTCCGGGATATGGCTACACCTTC
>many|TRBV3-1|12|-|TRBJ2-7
CASKEGDYEQYF
TGTGCCAGCAAGGAAGGGGACTACGAGCAGTACTTC
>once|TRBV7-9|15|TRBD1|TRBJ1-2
CASSLAPGQGSGYTF
TGTGCCAGCAGCTTAGCGCCGGGACAGGGGTCAGGCTACACCTTC
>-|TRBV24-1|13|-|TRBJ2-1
CATSDSAQAWQFF
TGTGCCACCAGTGATTCCGCCCAGGCCTGGCAGTTCTTC
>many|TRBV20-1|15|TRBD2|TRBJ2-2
CSAQIAGTNTGELFF
TGCAGTGCCCAGATAGCGGGGACGAACACCGGGGAGCTGTTTTTT
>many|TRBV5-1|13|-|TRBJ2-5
CASSRWGTETQYF
TGCGCCAGCAGCCGGTGGGGGACGGAGACCCAGTACTTC
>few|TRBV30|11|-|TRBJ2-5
CAWSWGETQYF
TGTGCCTGGAGTTGGGGTGAGACCCAGTACTTC
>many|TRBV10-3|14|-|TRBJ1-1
CAISVEGMNTEAFF
TGTGCCATCAGTGTTGAAGGTATGAACACTGAAGCTTTCTTT
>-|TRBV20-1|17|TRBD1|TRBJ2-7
CSARDPWAGGASGEQYF
TGCAGTGCTAGAGATCCATGGGCAGGGGGCGCCTCAGGCGAGCAGTACTTC
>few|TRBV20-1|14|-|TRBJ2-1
CSARQGLANNEQFF
TGCAGTGCTAGACAGGGTTTGGCGAACAATGAGCAGTTCTTC
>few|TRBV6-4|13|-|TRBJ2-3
CASSDRRTDTQYF
TGTGCCAGCAGTGACCGGCGCACAGATACGCAGTATTTT
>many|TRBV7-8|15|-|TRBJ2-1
CASSLPPSAYNEQFF
TGTGCCAGCAGCTTACCGCCTAGCGCTTACAATGAGCAGTTCTTC
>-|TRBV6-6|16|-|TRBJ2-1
CASSYPSRAGGNEQFF
TGTGCCAGCAGTTACCCGAGCAGGGCTGGGGGCAATGAGCAGTTCTTC
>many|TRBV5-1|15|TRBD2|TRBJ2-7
CASSFFSGSSYEQYF
TGCGCCAGCAGCTTCTTCAGCGGGAGCTCCTACGAGCAGTACTTC
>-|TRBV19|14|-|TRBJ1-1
CASGPGGMNTEAFF
TGTGCCAGTGGTCCGGGAGGTATGAACACTGAAGCTTTCTTT
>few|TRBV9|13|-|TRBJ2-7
CASSVSRRAEQYF
TGTGCCAGCAGCGTATCGCGGCGGGCCGAGCAGTACTTC
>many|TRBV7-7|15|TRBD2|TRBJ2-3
CASSLGAGATDTQYF
TGTGCTAGCAGCTTGGGAGCGGGGGCTACAGATACGCAGTATTTT
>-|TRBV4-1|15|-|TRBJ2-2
CASSVNRMNTGELFF
TGCGCCAGCAGTGTTAACAGGATGAACACCGGGGAGCTGTTTTTT
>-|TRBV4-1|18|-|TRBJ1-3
CASSQARPLGSSGNTIYF
TGCGCCAGCAGCCAAGCACGGCCACTAGGCAGCTCTGGAAACACCATATATTTT
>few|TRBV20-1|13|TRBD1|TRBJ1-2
CSAFQGAAYGYTF
TGCAGTGCTTTCCAGGGGGCCGCCTATGGCTACACCTTC
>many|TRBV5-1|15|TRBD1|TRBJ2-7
CASSPHLDRGYEQYF
TGCGCCAGCAGCCCTCACCTGGACAGGGGATACGAGCAGTACTTC
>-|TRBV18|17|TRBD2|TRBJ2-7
CASSPPASPLAGKEQYF
TGTGCCAGCTCACCACCTGCCTCACCACTAGCGGGAAAAGAGCAGTACTTC
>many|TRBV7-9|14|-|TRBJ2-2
CASSLLSDLAELFF
TGTGCCAGCAGCTTACTGTCTGACTTGGCGGAGCTGTTTTTT
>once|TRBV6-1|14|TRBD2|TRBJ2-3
CASSRSGSPDTQYF
TGTGCCAGCAGCCGTAGCGGGAGTCCTGATACGCAGTATTTT
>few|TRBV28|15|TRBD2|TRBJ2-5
CASGLTSGDQETQYF
TGTGCCAGCGGTCTGACTAGCGGAGACCAAGAGACCCAGTACTTC
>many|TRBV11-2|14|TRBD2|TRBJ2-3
CASSLRGSGDTQYF
TGTGCCAGCAGCTTACGCGGGAGTGGAGATACGCAGTATTTT
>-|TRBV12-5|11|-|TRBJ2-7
CASGGVNEQYF
TGTGCTAGTGGGGGGGTAAACGAGCAGTACTTC
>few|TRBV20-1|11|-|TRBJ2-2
CSDGRPGELFF
TGCAGTGACGGGCGTCCCGGGGAGCTGTTTTTT
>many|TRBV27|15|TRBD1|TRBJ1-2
CASSDPGTGDYGYTF
TGTGCCAGCAGTGACCCCGGGACAGGGGATTATGGCTACACCTTC
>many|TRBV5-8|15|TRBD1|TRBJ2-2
CASSLWTGGIGELFF
TGTGCCAGCAGCTTGTGGACAGGGGGAATCGGGGAGCTGTTTTTT
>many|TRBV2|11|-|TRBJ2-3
CASTTEDTQYF
TGTGCCAGCACCACCGAAGATACGCAGTATTTT
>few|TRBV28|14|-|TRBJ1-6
CASSKERGNSPLHF
TGTGCCAGCAGTAAGGAGCGGGGTAATTCACCCCTCCACTTT
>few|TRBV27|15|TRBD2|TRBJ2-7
CASSSGTSGHHEQYF
TGTGCCAGCAGTTCAGGGACTAGCGGGCATCACGAGCAGTACTTC
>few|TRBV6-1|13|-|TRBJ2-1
CASTRSSYNEQFF
TGTGCCAGCACCCGTAGCTCCTACAATGAGCAGTTCTTC
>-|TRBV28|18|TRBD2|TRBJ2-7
CASTSGVAGGSRSYEQYF
TGTGCCAGCACCTCTGGGGTAGCGGGCGGCAGTAGGTCCTACGAGCAGTACTTC
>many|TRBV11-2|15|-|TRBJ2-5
CASSHPLRVKETQYF
TGTGCCAGCAGCCATCCGCTCCGTGTTAAAGAGACCCAGTACTTC
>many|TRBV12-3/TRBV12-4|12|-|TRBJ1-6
CASSNSNSPLHF
TGTGCCAGCAGCAACAGCAATTCACCCCTCCACTTT
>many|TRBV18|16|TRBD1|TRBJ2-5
CASSPQTGTGEETQYF
TGTGCCAGCTCACCGCAAACCGGGACAGGGGAAGAGACCCAGTACTTC
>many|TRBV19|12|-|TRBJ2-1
CASSIGDNEQFF
TGTGCCAGTAGTATAGGAGACAATGAGCAGTTCTTC